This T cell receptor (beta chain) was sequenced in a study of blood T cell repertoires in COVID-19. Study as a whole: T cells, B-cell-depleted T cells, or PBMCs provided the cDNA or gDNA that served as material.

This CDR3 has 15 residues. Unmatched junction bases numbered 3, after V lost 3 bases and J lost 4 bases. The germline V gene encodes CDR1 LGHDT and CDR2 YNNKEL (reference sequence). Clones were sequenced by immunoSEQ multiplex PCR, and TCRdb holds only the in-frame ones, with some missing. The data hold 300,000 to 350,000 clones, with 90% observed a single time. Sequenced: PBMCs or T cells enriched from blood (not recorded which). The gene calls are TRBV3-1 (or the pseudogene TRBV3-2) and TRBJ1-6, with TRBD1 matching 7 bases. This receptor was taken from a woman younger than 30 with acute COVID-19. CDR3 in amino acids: CASSHRTGYNSPLHF. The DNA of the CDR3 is TGTGCCAGCAGCCACCGGACAGGTTATAATTCACCCCTCCACTTT.